This T cell receptor beta chain was sequenced for a study of a mutant IDH1 vaccine in newly diagnosed glioma. Turning to the study itself: Beforehand, treatment had been radiotherapy, temozolomide, or both; the majority received both. Study-level results: There were vaccine-induced immune responses in approximately 95% of the patients.

This clone has only a few counts. Its antigen is unknown. V lost 5 bases and J lost 6; bases outside the gene matches: 5. The CDR3 is 14 amino acids. CDR1 is MNHEY and CDR2 is SMNVEV in the germline V gene (reference sequence). The table came from immunoSEQ multiplex PCR; TCRdb's copy has only in-frame clones and leaves some out. The repertoire includes 35,000 to 40,000 clones, roughly 78% of them detected once, and just over 9% sits in the top ten. Time point noted: baseline, week 1 (first vaccination visit). Documented treatment: pre-vaccination baseline after standard-of-care therapy. The receptor's source is a man aged 40-49 years with glioma. Some clones in this sample may be carry-over from other donors' samples. This sequence joins TRBV27 and TRBJ2-3, with 10 bases aligning to TRBD2. The specimen was PBMCs, collected from a glioma patient treated with radiotherapy, temozolomide or both. The DNA of the CDR3 is TGTGCCAGCAGTAAACGAGCGGGGGGGGATACGCAGTATTTT. As protein: CASSKRAGGDTQYF.